The 19 T cell receptor beta chains below were found in one sample sequenced in a study of T cells in Graves' hyperthyroidism and ophthalmopathy. It was RNA transcripts that yielded the amplified TCR beta CDR3 regions. The HTBI set primed first-round TCR CDR3 RT-PCR. TCRdb reprocessed the multiplex PCR reads via MiXCR and lists one record per CDR3 protein. The sample has fewer than 750,000 distinct CDR3 sequences, about 15% seen once. The sample taken for sequencing was blood. Every receptor here comes from a woman aged 45-65 years with Graves' ophthalmopathy.

V gene TRBV5-1 combines with J gene TRBJ2-1; tentative D call: TRBD2 (6 bases). The CDR3 extends over 17 amino acids. The germline gives CDR1 SGHRS, CDR2 YFSETQ. Deletions cut 3 bases from V and 6 bases from J, with 22 bases between. The CDR3 loop reads CASSSPPGSNRVNEQFF. The CDR3 DNA reads as TGCGCCAGCAGCTCACCCCCCGGGAGTAATAGGGTCAATGAGCAGTTCTTC.

This clonotype has at least ten counts. The V call is TRBV28, the J call TRBJ1-1; D not certain. The CDR3 consists of 13 residues. V lost 2 bases and J 10 bases, leaving 14 bases between the germline ends. Per the germline V gene, CDR1 is MDHEN and CDR2 is SYDVKM. The CDR3: CASSLISPPRAFF. The CDR3 DNA sequence: TGTGCCAGCAGTTTAATCTCCCCCCCAAGAGCTTTCTTT.

This CDR3 is CASSLPLDRTPGEQYF. Here the CDR3 DNA reads TGTGCCAGCAGCTTACCTTTGGACAGAACCCCAGGGGAGCAGTACTTC. The chain joins TRBV11-2 to TRBJ2-7, with D possibly being TRBD1 (6 bases). Per the germline V gene, CDR1 is SGHAT and CDR2 is FQNNGV. The V end lost 2 bases, the J end lost 7 bases, and 21 bases lay between the germline ends. The CDR3 sequence is 16 residues long.

This clonotype was detected only a few times. Relative to the germline gene, one junction end is altered; a read error may explain this. The V call is TRBV6-4, the J call TRBJ2-3, with D uncertain. CDR3 length: 12 amino acids. Germline V gene lookup returns CDR1 MRHNA and CDR2 SNTAGT. The DNA for the CDR3 is TGTGCCAGCGGGCTAGACACAGATATGCAGTATTTT. Amino acids: CASGLDTDMQYF.

This clonotype was detected ten times or more. The chain combines TRBV28 with TRBJ1-5, with 10 nucleotides matching TRBD1. Germline V gives CDR1 MDHEN, CDR2 SYDVKM. J gave up 5 bases and V 3 bases, and 7 bases lay outside the gene matches. The CDR3 contains 16 residues. This CDR3 reads CASSLPPGTGDQPQHF. As DNA, the CDR3 is TGTGCCAGCAGTTTGCCCCCAGGGACAGGGGATCAGCCCCAGCATTTT.

The chain is built from TRBV7-4 and TRBJ1-1, with D perhaps matching TRBD1 (6 bases). CDR3 length equals 14 residues. The V end lost 5 bases, the J end lost 7 bases, and 17 bases lay between the germline ends. CDR1 is SGHVT, CDR2 SQSDAQ, per germline. CDR3: CASSLGGADIEAFF. In nucleotides, the CDR3 is TGTGCCAGCAGCCTTGGGGGCGCGGACATTGAAGCTTTCTTT.

At least ten counts were recorded for this clonotype. V gene TRBV30 combines with J gene TRBJ1-2; tentatively, D is TRBD1 (5 bases). The V gene's germline CDR1 is GTSNPN and CDR2 SVGIG (reference sequence). Trimming removed 1 base at V and 2 bases at J, with 14 bases between. This CDR3 region has 15 residues. The CDR3 protein is CAWSGFGRDNYGYTF. The CDR3 DNA reads as TGTGCCTGGAGTGGGTTCGGCAGGGACAACTATGGCTACACCTTC. The full variable domain, its missing parts supplied by reference TRBV30 and TRBJ1-2, is SQTIHQWPATLVQPVGSPLSLECTVEGTSNPNLYWYRQAAGRGLQLLFYSVGIGQISSEVPQNLSASRPQDRQFILSSKKLLLSDSGFYLCAWSGFGRDNYGYTFGSGTRLTVV.

This clonotype was seen at least ten times. J is TRBJ2-7 and V is TRBV11-2; 8 bases are shared with TRBD2. Looked up from germline, CDR1 is SGHAT and CDR2 is FQNNGV. The CDR3 consists of 15 residues. The V gene end was trimmed by 6 bases and the J gene end by 2 bases; junction bases not matched to a gene: 9. CDR3 nucleotide sequence: TGTGCCAGCAGACCTGGCGGGGGGATAACCTACGAGCAGTACTTC. This encodes CASRPGGGITYEQYF.

This clonotype was counted many times. The chain recombines TRBV6-2 or TRBV6-3 with TRBJ1-2; unclear D gene. Germline CDR1 reads MNHEY; CDR2 reads SVGEGT. With 2 bases removed from V and 1 base from J, the gap between germline ends came to 11 bases. This CDR3 is built from 15 residues. The CDR3 DNA reads TGTGCCAGCAGTTACGGGGAGCCGGATAACTATGGCTACACCTTC. Its translation: CASSYGEPDNYGYTF.

The J gene is TRBJ1-4, the V gene TRBV2; 7 positions match TRBD1. Germline V gene data show CDR1 as SNHLY and CDR2 as FYNNEI. J lost 3 bases, V lost 6 bases, and 4 bases had no gene match. This CDR3 region has 14 residues. The CDR3: CASSSGTANEKLFF. CDR3 nucleotides: TGTGCCAGCAGCTCCGGGACAGCTAATGAAAAACTGTTTTTT.

Remarks on this clonotype: A much larger clone lies one base from this, so it may be a read error. The chain employs TRBV7-9 and TRBJ1-2; 12 nucleotides match TRBD1. CDR1 is SEHNR and CDR2 is FQNEAQ in the germline V gene (reference sequence). CDR3 length equals 14 residues. The CDR3 coding sequence is TGTGTCAGCAGCTGGGGACAGGGGGCGAATGGCTACACCTTC. It translates to CVSSWGQGANGYTF.

J is TRBJ2-1 and V is TRBV10-3, with 16 bases identical to TRBD2. This CDR3 comprises 18 residues. The V gene's germline CDR1 is ENHRY and CDR2 SYGVKD. The trim removed 3 bases at V and 2 bases at J, leaving 4 bases unmatched. The CDR3 is CAISEGTSGRATYNEQFF. The CDR3 DNA follows: TGTGCCATCAGTGAAGGGACTAGCGGGAGGGCCACCTACAATGAGCAGTTCTTC.

The genes are TRBV28 and TRBJ1-1, with TRBD1 matching over 8 bases. The V and J ends lost 6 bases and 1 base, in that order; junction bases with no gene match: 7. The V gene's germline CDR1 is MDHEN and CDR2 SYDVKM. CDR3 length: 15 residues. CDR3 in amino acids: CASRLTGARNTEAFF. The CDR3 coding sequence is TGTGCCAGCAGACTGACAGGGGCGAGGAACACTGAAGCTTTCTTT.

CDR3 nucleotides: TGTGCCAGTAGTATAGATACAGGGTCCGGGGAGCTGTTTTTT. Protein sequence: CASSIDTGSGELFF. The V gene is TRBV19, the J gene TRBJ2-2; tentatively, D is TRBD1 (6 bases). The CDR3 consists of 14 residues. Germline V lookup: CDR1 LNHDA, CDR2 SQIVND (reference sequence). Trimming left V 0 bases short and J 6 bases short, with 8 bases between.

This clonotype was picked up a small number of times. The chain recombines TRBV5-5 with TRBJ2-1, with D possibly matching TRBD2 (6 bases). CDR3 size: 16 residues. V dropped 1 base and J dropped 6 bases, with 17 bases sitting between them. Germline V gene lookup returns CDR1 SGHKS and CDR2 YYEKEE (reference sequence). The CDR3 protein is CASSLFQGGLINEQFF. For the CDR3, the DNA is TGTGCCAGCAGCTTGTTCCAGGGAGGTCTAATCAATGAGCAGTTCTTC.

In this sample, this clonotype turned up many times. The V call is TRBV7-9, the J call TRBJ2-5; 7 bases fit TRBD2. Germline-derived CDR1 and CDR2 are SEHNR and FQNEAQ (reference sequence). CDR3 length: 15 amino acids. The V gene end was trimmed by 0 bases and the J gene end by 4 bases; junction bases not matched to a gene: 5. The DNA of the CDR3 is TGTGCCAGCAGCTTAGCCGCGGGAGTTTCAGAGACCCAGTACTTC. Protein sequence: CASSLAAGVSETQYF. The variable domain in full, with the rest retrieved from reference TRBV7-9 and TRBJ2-5, is DTGVSQNPRHKITKRGQNVTFRCDPISEHNRLYWYRQTLGQGPEFLTYFQNEAQLEKSRLLSDRFSAERPKGSFSTLEIQRTEQGDSAMYLCASSLAAGVSETQYFGPGTRLLVL.

As to this clonotype: A much larger clone lies one base from this, so it may be a read error. This rearrangement joins TRBV6-2 or TRBV6-3 to TRBJ2-5; D unclear. The CDR3 totals 12 residues. Per germline, CDR1 MNHEY and CDR2 SVGEGT. The CDR3, as DNA: TGTACCAGCAGTTACATCGGAGAGACCCAGTACTTC. The encoded protein is CTSSYIGETQYF.

This clonotype was seen a handful of times. Mismatch with germline at one junction end may stem from a read error. The DNA for the CDR3 is TGCAGCGTTGTCAAACGGATGAACACTGGAGCTTTCTTT. It encodes CSVVKRMNTGAFF. The rearrangement joins TRBV29-1 to TRBJ1-1; D remains ambiguous. Germline V gives CDR1 SQVTM, CDR2 ANQGSEA. The CDR3 runs 13 residues.

This clonotype was observed many times. J is TRBJ2-7 and V is TRBV7-9; tentatively, D is TRBD1 or TRBD2 (7 bases each). Germline assignment: CDR1 SEHNR and CDR2 FQNEAQ (reference sequence). The CDR3 is made up of 18 amino acids. V gave up 5 bases and J gave up 2 bases, with 25 bases separating them. CDR3 coding DNA: TGTGCCAGCAGCCCAGCCGGGGCTGGGAGCGGGACAGCCTACGAGCAGTACTTC. Amino acid sequence: CASSPAGAGSGTAYEQYF.